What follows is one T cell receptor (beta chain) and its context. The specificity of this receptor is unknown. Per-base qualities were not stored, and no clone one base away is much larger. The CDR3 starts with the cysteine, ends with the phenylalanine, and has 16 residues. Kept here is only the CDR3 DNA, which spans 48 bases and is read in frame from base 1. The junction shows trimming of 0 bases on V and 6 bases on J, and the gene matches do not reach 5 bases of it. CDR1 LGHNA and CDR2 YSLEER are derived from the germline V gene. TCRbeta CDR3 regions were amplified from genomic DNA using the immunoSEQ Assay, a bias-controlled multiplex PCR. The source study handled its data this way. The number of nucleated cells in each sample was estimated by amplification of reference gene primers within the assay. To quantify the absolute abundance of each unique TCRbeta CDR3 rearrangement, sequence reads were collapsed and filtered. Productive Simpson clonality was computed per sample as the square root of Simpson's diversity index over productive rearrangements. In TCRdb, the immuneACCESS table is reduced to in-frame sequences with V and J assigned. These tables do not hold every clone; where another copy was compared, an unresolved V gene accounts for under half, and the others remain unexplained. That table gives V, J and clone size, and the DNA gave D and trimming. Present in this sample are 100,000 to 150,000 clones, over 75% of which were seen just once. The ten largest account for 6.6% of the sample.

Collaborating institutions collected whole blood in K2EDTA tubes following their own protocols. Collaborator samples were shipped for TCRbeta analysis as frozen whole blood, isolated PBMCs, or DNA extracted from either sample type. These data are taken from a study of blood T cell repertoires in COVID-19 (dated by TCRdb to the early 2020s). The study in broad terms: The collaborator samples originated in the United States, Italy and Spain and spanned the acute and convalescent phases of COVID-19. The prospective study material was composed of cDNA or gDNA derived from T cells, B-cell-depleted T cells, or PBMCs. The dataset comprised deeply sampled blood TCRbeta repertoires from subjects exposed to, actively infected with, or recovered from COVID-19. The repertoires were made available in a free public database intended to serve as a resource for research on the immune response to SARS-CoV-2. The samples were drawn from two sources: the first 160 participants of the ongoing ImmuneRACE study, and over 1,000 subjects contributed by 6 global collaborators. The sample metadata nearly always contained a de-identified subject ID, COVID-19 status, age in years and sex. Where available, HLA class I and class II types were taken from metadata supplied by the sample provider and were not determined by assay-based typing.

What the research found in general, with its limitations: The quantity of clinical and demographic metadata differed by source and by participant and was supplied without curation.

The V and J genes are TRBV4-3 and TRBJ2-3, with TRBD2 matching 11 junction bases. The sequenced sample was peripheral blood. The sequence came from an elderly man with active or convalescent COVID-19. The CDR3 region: CASSQDLAGGLDTQYF. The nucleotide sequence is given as TGCGCCAGCAGCCAAGATCTAGCGGGAGGACTGGATACGCAGTATTTT.